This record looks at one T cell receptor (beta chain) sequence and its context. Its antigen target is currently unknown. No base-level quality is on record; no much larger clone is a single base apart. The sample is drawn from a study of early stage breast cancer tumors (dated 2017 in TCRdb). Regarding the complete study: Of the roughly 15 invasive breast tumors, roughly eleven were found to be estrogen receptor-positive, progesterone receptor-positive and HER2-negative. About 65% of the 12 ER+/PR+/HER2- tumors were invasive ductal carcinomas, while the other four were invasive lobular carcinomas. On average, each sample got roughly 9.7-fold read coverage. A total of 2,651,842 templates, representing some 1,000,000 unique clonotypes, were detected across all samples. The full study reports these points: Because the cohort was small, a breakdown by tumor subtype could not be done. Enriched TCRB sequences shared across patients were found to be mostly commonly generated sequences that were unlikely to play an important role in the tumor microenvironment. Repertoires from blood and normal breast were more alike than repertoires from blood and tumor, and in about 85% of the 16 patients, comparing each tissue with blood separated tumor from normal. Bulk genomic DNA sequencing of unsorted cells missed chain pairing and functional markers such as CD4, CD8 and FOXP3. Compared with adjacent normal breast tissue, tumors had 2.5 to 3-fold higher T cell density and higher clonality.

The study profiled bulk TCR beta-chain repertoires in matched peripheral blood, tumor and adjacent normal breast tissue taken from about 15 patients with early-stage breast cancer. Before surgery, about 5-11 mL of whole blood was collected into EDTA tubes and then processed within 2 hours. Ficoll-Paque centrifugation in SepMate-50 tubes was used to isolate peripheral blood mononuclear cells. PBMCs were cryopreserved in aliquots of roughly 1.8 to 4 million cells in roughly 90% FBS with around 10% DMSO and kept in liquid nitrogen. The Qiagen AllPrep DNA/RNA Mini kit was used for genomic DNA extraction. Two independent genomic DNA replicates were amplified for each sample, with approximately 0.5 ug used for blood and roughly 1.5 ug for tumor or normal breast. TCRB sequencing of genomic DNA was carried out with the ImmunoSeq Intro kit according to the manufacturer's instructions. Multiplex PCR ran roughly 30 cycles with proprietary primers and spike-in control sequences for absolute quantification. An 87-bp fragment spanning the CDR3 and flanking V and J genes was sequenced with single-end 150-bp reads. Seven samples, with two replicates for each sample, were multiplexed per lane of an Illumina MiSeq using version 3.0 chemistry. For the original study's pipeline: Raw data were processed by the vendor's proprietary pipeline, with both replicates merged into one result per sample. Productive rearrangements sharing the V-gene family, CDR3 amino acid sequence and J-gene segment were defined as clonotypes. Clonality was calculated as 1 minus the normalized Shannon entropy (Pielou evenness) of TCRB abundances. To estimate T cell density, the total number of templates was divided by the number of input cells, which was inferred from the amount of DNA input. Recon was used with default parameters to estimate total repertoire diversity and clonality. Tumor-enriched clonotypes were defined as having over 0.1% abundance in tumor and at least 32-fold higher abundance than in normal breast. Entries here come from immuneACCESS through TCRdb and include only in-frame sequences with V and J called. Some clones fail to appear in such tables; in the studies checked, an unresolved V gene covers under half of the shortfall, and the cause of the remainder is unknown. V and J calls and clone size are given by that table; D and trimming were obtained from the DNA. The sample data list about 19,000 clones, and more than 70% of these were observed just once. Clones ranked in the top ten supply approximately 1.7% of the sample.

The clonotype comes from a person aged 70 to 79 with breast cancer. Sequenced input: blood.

The CDR3 protein sequence reads: CSGLGGTNEKLFF. In nucleotide form, the sequence is TGCAGCGGATTGGGGGGGACTAATGAAAAACTGTTTTTT. This receptor chain uses TRBV29-1 and TRBJ1-4, with TRBD1 tentatively as D gene (5 bases match). V sheds 7 bases and J sheds 2 bases, leaving 11 bases between their ends. The CDR3 numbers 13 residues from cysteine through phenylalanine. CDR3 DNA is the only sequence kept; it has 39 bases, read in frame from the first base. From the germline V gene, CDR1 is SQVTM and CDR2 is ANQGSEA.